This T cell receptor beta chain was identified during a study of T cell changes during pregnancy in multiple sclerosis. CDR1 and CDR2 (germline): WSHSY, SAAADI. V was pared by 2 bases and J by 5 bases, with 7 bases between. The CDR3 covers 13 residues. Method: immunoSEQ multiplex PCR; TCRdb's copy keeps in-frame clones and lacks some. The data show about 76,000 clones, with 80% to 95% seen just once and 1.5% to 2% held by the top ten. The TCR was taken from a female donor in good health, enrolled as a control in a pregnancy study. The sequencing here drew on peripheral blood, taken in the first trimester of pregnancy. The rearrangement joins TRBV10-2 to TRBJ2-1; no clear D gene. The CDR3 DNA reads as TGCGCCAGCAGTGAGAACAGAAACAATGAGCAGTTCTTC. It specifies CASSENRNNEQFF.